This section outlines one T cell receptor beta chain sequence together with its context. Its antigen is not known. The sample originates from a study of graft-versus-host responses after intestinal transplantation. Study background: Anti-thymocyte globulin induction was given to all recipients, followed by tacrolimus and steroids for 3 to 4 years.

The CDR3 covers 14 residues. Germline CDR1 SGHAT, CDR2 FQNNGV. Trimming took 3 bases from V and 3 from J; bases not matched to a gene: 4. Assay: immunoSEQ multiplex PCR; the TCRdb copy retains only in-frame clones and omits some. The sample holds 90,000 to 95,000 clones, 85% to 95% seen once. Whole-study results and caveats: Detected in recipient marrow were GvH clones, some of which were first observed in ileum or blood.

V and J are TRBV11-2 and TRBJ2-7; 8 bases map to TRBD2. Sequencing was performed on unstimulated CD8+ T cells sorted from spleen or lymph node cells, taken before intestinal transplant. The receptor's source is a human donor who received an intestinal transplant. The CDR3 sequence is CASSLAGGLYEQYF. The CDR3 nucleotides are TGTGCCAGCAGCTTGGCGGGAGGACTCTACGAGCAGTACTTC.